The 4 T cell receptor beta chains below all came from one sample that was sequenced in a study of blood T cell repertoires in COVID-19. Libraries were prepared by immunoSEQ multiplex PCR; TCRdb keeps only in-frame clonotypes and omits some of them. Of 70,000 to 95,000 clones listed, more than 75% are singletons. Sequencing was done on a sample of peripheral blood. Receptor source: a woman older than 75 with active COVID-19.

This rearrangement joins TRBV5-1 to TRBJ2-7, with 9 bases fitting TRBD1. Germline V gene sequence: CDR1 SGHRS, CDR2 YFSETQ. Unmatched junction bases numbered 12, after V lost 5 bases and J lost 9 bases. This CDR3 has 14 amino acids. CDR3 region: CASSPGQGDLGQYF. The CDR3 bases are TGCGCCAGCAGTCCGGGACAGGGAGATCTAGGGCAGTACTTC.

V usage is TRBV14 and J usage is TRBJ2-5; D gene ambiguous. The V end was cut by 1 base, the J end by 5 bases, with 2 bases between. The CDR3 sequence is 11 residues long. Germline V gene sequence: CDR1 SGHDN, CDR2 FVKESK. CDR3 region: CASSQAETQYF. The CDR3 DNA reads TGTGCCAGCAGCCAAGCGGAGACCCAGTACTTC.

The CDR3 is CASRKGLDEQYF. The CDR3 coding sequence is TGTGCCAGCAGGAAAGGACTAGACGAGCAGTACTTC. The rearrangement uses TRBV12-3 or TRBV12-4 and TRBJ2-7; 7 bases match TRBD2. V lost 6 bases to trimming and J lost 5 bases; unmatched junction nucleotides: 4. The CDR3 is made up of 12 amino acids.

About this clone itself: Additional DNA sequences in this sample encode the identical CDR3. The gene calls are TRBV7-9 and TRBJ2-1; TRBD2 aligns across 10 bases. The CDR3 is made up of 14 amino acids. V was clipped by 5 bases and J by 5 bases; unmatched bases: 3. Germline CDR1 SEHNR, CDR2 FQNEAQ (reference sequence). CDR3 loop: CASSLGLADNEQFF. The CDR3 nucleotides read TGTGCCAGCAGCCTTGGACTAGCGGACAATGAGCAGTTCTTC.